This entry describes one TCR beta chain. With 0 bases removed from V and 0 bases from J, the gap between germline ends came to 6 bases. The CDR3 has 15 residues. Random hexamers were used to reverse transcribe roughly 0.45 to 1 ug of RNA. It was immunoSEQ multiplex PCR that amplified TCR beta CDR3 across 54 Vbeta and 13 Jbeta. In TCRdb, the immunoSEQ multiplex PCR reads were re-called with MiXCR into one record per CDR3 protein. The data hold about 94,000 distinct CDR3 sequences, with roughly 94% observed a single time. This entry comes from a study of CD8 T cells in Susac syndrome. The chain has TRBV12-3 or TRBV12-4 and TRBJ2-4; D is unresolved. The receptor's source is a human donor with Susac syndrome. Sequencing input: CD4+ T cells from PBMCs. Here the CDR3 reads CASSLATLAKNIQYF. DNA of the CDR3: TGTGCCAGCAGTTTAGCCACTTTAGCCAAAAACATTCAGTACTTC.